These 24 T cell receptor beta chains were all obtained from the same sample, sequenced in a study of cytomegalovirus exposure and HLA in healthy donors. This PCR relied on a set of 60 Vbeta primers and 13 Jbeta primers. Sequencing used immunoSEQ multiplex PCR; TCRdb keeps in-frame clones, though not all of them. The sample records approximately 170,000 clones, around 80% being singletons. Sequencing was done on a sample of PBMCs. These receptors were collected from a woman aged 45-59 years in good health and CMV-seropositive.

The V gene is TRBV5-5, the J gene TRBJ1-2; maybe TRBD1 (5 bases). This CDR3 is 12 amino acids long. The V gene lost 3 bases and the J gene lost 3 bases, with 6 bases spanning the gap. The V gene's germline CDR1 is SGHKS and CDR2 YYEKEE (reference sequence). CDR3 nucleotides: TGTGCCAGCAGCTCGACAGACTATGGCTACACCTTC. Translation gives CASSSTDYGYTF.

The genes are TRBV29-1 and TRBJ1-2, with TRBD1 matching 7 bases. The CDR3 sequence is 14 residues long. J lost 3 bases, V lost 3 bases, and 7 bases had no gene match. CDR1 and CDR2 (germline): SQVTM, ANQGSEA. DNA of the CDR3: TGCAGCGTTGACGTCGAGGGGGCTGACTATGGCTACACCTTC. Its protein is CSVDVEGADYGYTF.

J is TRBJ2-7 and V is TRBV2; 8 bases line up with TRBD2. The CDR3 runs 17 residues. V lost 2 bases to trimming and J lost 3 bases; unmatched junction nucleotides: 12. The V gene's germline CDR1 is SNHLY and CDR2 FYNNEI. The CDR3 nucleotides read TGTGCCAGCAGTGAAATCGTGGTGATGGCGGGAGGCTACGAGCAGTACTTC. It specifies CASSEIVVMAGGYEQYF.

This chain connects TRBV7-2 to TRBJ2-1; unclear D gene. The CDR3 runs 13 residues. CDR1 is SGHTA and CDR2 is FQGNSA in the germline V gene. Trimming cost V 4 bases and J 0 bases, with 4 bases left between them. The chain's CDR3 is CASSYSSYNEQFF. CDR3 bases: TGTGCCAGCAGCTATAGCTCCTACAATGAGCAGTTCTTC.

This chain joins TRBV29-1 and TRBJ1-2, with 7 bases matching TRBD1. The V segment lost 6 bases and the J segment 6 bases; nucleotides outside the gene matches: 13. Germline V gene lookup returns CDR1 SQVTM and CDR2 ANQGSEA. The CDR3 covers 14 residues. In nucleotides, the CDR3 is TGCAGCGTCCAGATCCAGGGGGATCGGGATGGCTACACCTTC. Residues: CSVQIQGDRDGYTF.

The chain has TRBV29-1 and TRBJ2-3; maybe TRBD2 (6 bases). The CDR3 has 13 amino acids. Trimming took 6 bases from V and 9 from J, leaving 19 bases between them. Per the germline V gene, CDR1 is SQVTM and CDR2 is ANQGSEA. The CDR3 here is CSVKGREAGTQYF. The CDR3 nucleotides read TGCAGCGTCAAAGGCAGGGAGGCCGGCACGCAGTATTTT.

V is TRBV7-8 and J is TRBJ1-1, with D uncertain. The CDR3 spans 14 residues. The germline gives CDR1 SGHVS, CDR2 FQNEAQ. V shed 2 bases and J shed 0 bases, with 7 bases lying between them. This chain's CDR3 is CASSLNSLNTEAFF. CDR3 nucleotide sequence: TGTGCCAGCAGCTTAAATTCTTTGAACACTGAAGCTTTCTTT.

In this sample, this clone turned up once. The V call is TRBV7-2, the J call TRBJ1-1; D ambiguous. This CDR3 contains 15 residues. The V end was cut by 5 bases, the J end by 4 bases, with 17 bases between. The germline V gene has CDR1 SGHTA and CDR2 FQGNSA. The CDR3 DNA reads as TGTGCCAGCAGCCCGCGCGGGCACCAGATCACTGAAGCTTTCTTT. Amino acid sequence: CASSPRGHQITEAFF.

V is TRBV2 and J is TRBJ1-1; D may be TRBD1 (6 bases). The CDR3 spans 16 residues. The germline V gene encodes CDR1 SNHLY and CDR2 FYNNEI. Trimming pared 8 bases from V and 1 base from J, leaving 20 bases between. CDR3 DNA: TGTGCCAGCGTAGGCCAGGGGAATTTTGGGAACACTGAAGCTTTCTTT. It translates to CASVGQGNFGNTEAFF.

The rearrangement links TRBV15 to TRBJ2-7; D not certain. The CDR3 length is 12 residues. Trimming took 4 bases from V and 6 from J, leaving 10 bases between them. Germline CDR1 and CDR2: LNHNV and YYDKDF (reference sequence). The CDR3 region has the DNA TGTGCCACCAGCACGGTCGGTTTCGAGCAGTACTTC. This sequence encodes CATSTVGFEQYF.

The chain employs TRBV5-1 and TRBJ2-3, with 9 bases aligning to TRBD2. The CDR3 is made up of 16 amino acids. CDR1 and CDR2 from the germline V gene are SGHRS and YFSETQ. Trimming at V came to 4 bases and at J to 5 bases, leaving 11 bases not matched to a gene. The CDR3 here is CASSPGGLAGVDTQYF. CDR3 bases: TGCGCCAGCAGCCCTGGGGGGTTAGCGGGAGTAGATACGCAGTATTTT. The whole variable domain, remainder taken from reference TRBV5-1 and TRBJ2-3, is KAGVTQTPRYLIKTRGQQVTLSCSPISGHRSVSWYQQTPGQGLQFLFEYFSETQRNKGNFPGRFSGRQFSNSRSEMNVSTLELGDSALYLCASSPGGLAGVDTQYFGPGTRLTVL.

The chain is built from TRBV6-6 and TRBJ1-2, with D unresolved. Germline V gene lookup returns CDR1 MNHNY and CDR2 SVGAGI (reference sequence). This CDR3 is 12 amino acids long. Between the trimmed V and J ends, which lost 8 bases and 5 bases, there was a span of 12 bases. CDR3 nucleotide sequence: TGTGCCAGCTTAGATGGGCTTTATGGCTACACCTTC. It yields the protein CASLDGLYGYTF.

This clone was seen once. The rearrangement joins TRBV6-6 to TRBJ2-1, with a weak D call TRBD1 (6 bases). Trimming cost V 10 bases and J 3 bases, with 16 bases left between them. Per germline, CDR1 MNHNY and CDR2 SVGAGI (reference sequence). The CDR3 runs 14 residues. The CDR3 protein is CATTKQGFYNEQFF. The CDR3 nucleotides are TGTGCCACCACTAAACAGGGATTCTACAATGAGCAGTTCTTC.

The genes are TRBV7-3 and TRBJ2-5; no clear D gene. The V end lost 0 bases, the J end lost 4 bases, and 6 bases lay between the germline ends. Germline V CDR1 and CDR2: SGHTA, FQGTGA. CDR3 length equals 13 residues. As DNA, the CDR3 is TGTGCCAGCAGCTTAACTTGGGCAGAGACCCAGTACTTC. The encoded protein is CASSLTWAETQYF.

The J gene is TRBJ2-7, the V gene TRBV27, with a weak D call TRBD2 (6 bases). The germline gives CDR1 MNHEY, CDR2 SMNVEV (reference sequence). The ends were cut back, 8 bases at V and 3 bases at J, with 11 bases in the middle. The CDR3 extends over 12 amino acids. The CDR3 DNA reads as TGTGCCAGCGGGGACTGGGGCTACGAGCAGTACTTC. This translates into CASGDWGYEQYF.

The rearrangement uses TRBV6-4 and TRBJ2-1, with a possible D match to TRBD2 (6 bases). V lost 5 bases and J 10 bases, leaving 21 bases between the germline ends. Germline assignment: CDR1 MRHNA and CDR2 SNTAGT. The CDR3 extends over 15 amino acids. The CDR3 DNA is TGTGCCAGCAGTAACGAATGGTTTATCGGGAGCGAGCAGTTCTTC. Its translation: CASSNEWFIGSEQFF.

This clone was counted once. The V call is TRBV10-3, the J call TRBJ2-5; the match to TRBD1 covers 12 bases. V was clipped by 4 bases and J by 2 bases; unmatched bases: 2. This CDR3 has 15 residues. From germline, CDR1 is ENHRY and CDR2 SYGVKD. The CDR3 bases are TGTGCCATCAGTGGGGGACAGGGGGCTCAAGAGACCCAGTACTTC. Protein: CAISGGQGAQETQYF.

The V gene is TRBV4-1, the J gene TRBJ2-7; 10 bases align to TRBD1. V lost 4 bases to trimming and J lost 1 base; unmatched junction nucleotides: 4. The CDR3 covers 15 residues. Germline CDR1 is MGHRA and CDR2 is YSYEKL. CDR3 loop: CASSPSDRGSYEQYF. Here the CDR3 DNA reads TGCGCCAGCAGCCCTTCGGACAGGGGGTCCTACGAGCAGTACTTC.

The chain joins TRBV4-3 to TRBJ2-5, with 12 positions matching TRBD2. CDR3 length: 16 amino acids. Germline CDR1 LGHNA, CDR2 YSLEER. Trimming took 1 base from V and 2 from J; bases not matched to a gene: 2. CDR3 protein: CASSQVTSGRQETQYF. In DNA form, the CDR3 reads TGCGCCAGCAGCCAAGTGACTAGCGGGAGACAAGAGACCCAGTACTTC.

The rearrangement links TRBV14 to TRBJ2-1, with D hard to call. V was clipped by 0 bases and J by 10 bases, with 13 bases between them. This CDR3 region has 14 residues. CDR1 SGHDN and CDR2 FVKESK come from the germline V gene. The CDR3 nucleotides are TGTGCCAGCAGCCAAGATCTCCCCAGAGCGGAGCAGTTCTTC. This encodes CASSQDLPRAEQFF.

The chain has TRBV6-1 and TRBJ2-7; 9 bases line up with TRBD1. Trimming at V came to 6 bases and at J to 2 bases, leaving 5 bases not matched to a gene. CDR1 and CDR2 from the germline V gene are MNHNS and SASEGT. This CDR3 contains 14 residues. CDR3 in DNA: TGTGCCAGCAGAGTACAGGGGGCCCCCTACGAGCAGTACTTC. Encoded protein: CASRVQGAPYEQYF.

This chain uses TRBV29-1 with TRBJ2-6, with D maybe TRBD1 (5 bases). With 2 bases removed from V and 0 bases from J, the gap between germline ends came to 5 bases. Germline V gene data show CDR1 as SQVTM and CDR2 as ANQGSEA. This CDR3 has 14 amino acids. CDR3 loop: CSVETGSGANVLTF. The DNA of the CDR3 is TGCAGCGTTGAAACAGGCTCTGGGGCCAACGTCCTGACTTTC. The whole variable domain, filled in from reference TRBV29-1 and TRBJ2-6, reads SAVISQKPSRDICQRGTSLTIQCQVDSQVTMMFWYRQQPGQSLTLIATANQGSEATYESGFVIDKFPISRPNLTFSTLTVSNMSPEDSSIYLCSVETGSGANVLTFGAGSRLTVL.

The chain employs TRBV9 and TRBJ1-6; D gene ambiguous. V lost 0 bases and J lost 8, with 15 bases in between. Germline V gene sequence: CDR1 SGDLS, CDR2 YYNGEE. This CDR3 contains 16 residues. The CDR3 reads CASSVAGGLRDSPLHF. CDR3 bases: TGTGCCAGCAGCGTAGCTGGAGGGTTAAGGGATTCACCCCTCCACTTT.

The chain combines TRBV11-3 with TRBJ2-1; 10 bases match TRBD1. This CDR3 contains 15 residues. Germline V lookup: CDR1 SGHNT, CDR2 YENEEA. The V and J ends lost 1 base and 8 bases, in that order; junction bases with no gene match: 5. CDR3 in DNA: TGTGCCAGCAGCTTAGGGGACAGGGGATTCGATGAGCAGTTCTTC. Translating gives CASSLGDRGFDEQFF.